A selection of T cell receptor beta chains follows, all from one sample in a study of T cells after posttransplantation cyclophosphamide. Method: immunoSEQ multiplex PCR; TCRdb's copy keeps in-frame clones and lacks some. This sample has approximately 17,000 clones, with around 94% found just once. Input material: naive CD4+ T cells sorted from blood. The receptors were sampled from a woman in her forties or fifties in good health and a related stem cell transplant donor. Both conserved end residues are part of each CDR3. The D gene is left open where the match is weak. The listing skips clone size in some rows; elsewhere it reads once, few, many or a size class.

cdr3_aa cdr3_nt cdr3_length j_call v_call d_call clone_size
CSVGSGFGEQYF TGCAGCGTTGGGTCGGGTTTTGGTGAGCAGTACTTC 12 TRBJ2-7 TRBV29-1 NA NA
CASSLAAGGLNEQFF TGTGCCAGCAGCTTAGCAGCGGGAGGGTTGAATGAGCAGTTCTTC 15 TRBJ2-1 TRBV7-2 TRBD2 once
CSAVTGQGKNIQYF TGCAGCGCCGTGACGGGCCAGGGAAAAAACATTCAGTACTTC 14 TRBJ2-4 TRBV29-1 NA NA
CASSSRTGAHEQYF TGTGCCAGCAGCTCGCGGACAGGGGCCCACGAGCAGTACTTC 14 TRBJ2-7 TRBV5-4 TRBD1 once
CASSIGRTDFSEKLFF TGTGCCAGTAGTATAGGTCGGACTGACTTTTCGGAAAAACTGTTTTTT 16 TRBJ1-4 TRBV19 NA NA
CASSLFALGPQHF TGTGCCAGCAGCTTATTCGCCCTAGGGCCCCAGCATTTT 13 TRBJ1-5 TRBV7-2 NA NA
CASSGDRNTEAFF TGTGCCAGCAGTGGGGACAGGAACACTGAAGCTTTCTTT 13 TRBJ1-1 TRBV2 TRBD1 few
CASSPLGTGVYSEAFF TGTGCCAGCAGCCCACTGGGGACAGGAGTCTACAGTGAAGCTTTCTTT 16 TRBJ1-1 TRBV4-2 TRBD1 NA
CASSIGTVNSPLHF TGTGCCAGCAGTATAGGGACAGTTAATTCACCCCTCCACTTT 14 TRBJ1-6 TRBV7-2 TRBD1 NA
CAISVRLAEETQYF TGTGCCATCAGTGTTAGGCTAGCGGAAGAGACCCAGTACTTC 14 TRBJ2-5 TRBV10-3 TRBD2 NA
CASSPGQGLYEQYF TGTGCCAGCAGCCCGGGACAGGGGCTTTACGAGCAGTACTTC 14 TRBJ2-7 TRBV7-3 TRBD1 NA
CASRPSPFRGAYEQYF TGTGCCAGCAGACCCTCCCCCTTCAGGGGGGCCTACGAGCAGTACTTC 16 TRBJ2-7 TRBV27 NA NA
CASSMEVGEAFF TGTGCCAGCAGCATGGAGGTGGGGGAAGCTTTCTTT 12 TRBJ1-1 TRBV7-9 NA NA
CASSTRQEHYGYTF TGTGCCAGTAGTACCCGACAGGAGCACTATGGCTACACCTTC 14 TRBJ1-2 TRBV19 NA NA
CASRGGPSTDTQYF TGCGCCAGCAGAGGAGGGCCGAGCACAGATACGCAGTATTTT 14 TRBJ2-3 TRBV4-1 NA NA
CASSRTGSRGYTF TGTGCCAGCAGCCGCACAGGGAGCCGTGGCTACACCTTC 13 TRBJ1-2 TRBV7-2 NA NA
CASGTGITGYTF TGTGCCAGCGGGACAGGGATTACTGGCTACACCTTC 12 TRBJ1-2 TRBV28 TRBD1 once
CASSLDYRGGGGETQYF TGTGCCAGCAGCTTGGATTACCGGGGAGGAGGTGGAGAGACCCAGTACTTC 17 TRBJ2-5 TRBV5-4 NA NA
CASIPDRGYQPQHF TGTGCCAGCATTCCCGACAGGGGTTATCAGCCCCAGCATTTT 14 TRBJ1-5 TRBV28 TRBD1 NA
CANSGLAGDGDEQFF TGTGCCAACTCGGGACTAGCGGGCGACGGCGATGAGCAGTTCTTC 15 TRBJ2-1 TRBV10-3 TRBD2 NA
CASTLPTRVNTEAFF TGTGCCAGCACACTCCCTACGCGTGTGAACACTGAAGCTTTCTTT 15 TRBJ1-1 TRBV11-2 NA NA
CASSEPGYNEQFF TGTGCCAGCAGCGAACCAGGGTACAATGAGCAGTTCTTC 13 TRBJ2-1 TRBV9 NA NA
CASSLAGAETQYF TGTGCCAGCAGCTTGGCGGGTGCAGAGACCCAGTACTTC 13 TRBJ2-5 TRBV5-4 NA NA
CASSWTGTTEAFF TGTGCCAGCAGCTGGACAGGGACGACTGAAGCTTTCTTT 13 TRBJ1-1 TRBV5-4 TRBD1 few
CASSQVGRSYSYNEQFF TGTGCCAGCAGCCAAGTCGGCAGGTCGTACTCCTACAATGAGCAGTTCTTC 17 TRBJ2-1 TRBV14 NA NA
CASSIRHQRSYEQYF TGTGCCAGCAGCATACGACACCAACGATCCTACGAGCAGTACTTC 15 TRBJ2-7 TRBV7-9 NA NA
CSVAPGTANTEAFF TGCAGCGTAGCTCCCGGGACAGCCAACACTGAAGCTTTCTTT 14 TRBJ1-1 TRBV29-1 TRBD1 NA
CAWSVRSGANVLTF TGTGCCTGGAGCGTGCGGTCCGGGGCCAACGTCCTGACTTTC 14 TRBJ2-6 TRBV30 NA NA
CASSVSGENQNIQYF TGTGCCAGCAGCGTTTCAGGGGAGAACCAAAACATTCAGTACTTC 15 TRBJ2-4 TRBV9 NA NA
CASSASSAGTDTQYF TGTGCCAGCAGCGCCTCTAGCGCCGGCACAGATACGCAGTATTTT 15 TRBJ2-3 TRBV11-2 NA NA
CASSPSGATDTQYF TGTGCCAGCAGCCCTAGCGGGGCTACAGATACGCAGTATTTT 14 TRBJ2-3 TRBV9 TRBD2 NA
CASSLEASHEQFF TGTGCCAGCAGCTTGGAAGCGTCCCATGAGCAGTTCTTC 13 TRBJ2-1 TRBV5-6 NA NA
CASSPRQGSTNEKLFF TGTGCCAGCAGTCCTAGACAGGGATCAACTAATGAAAAACTGTTTTTT 16 TRBJ1-4 TRBV27 TRBD1 once
CASSRQGARGTGELFF TGTGCCAGCAGCAGGCAGGGGGCGCGAGGCACCGGGGAGCTGTTTTTT 16 TRBJ2-2 TRBV9 TRBD1 NA
CSPTRNTEAFF TGCAGTCCAACCAGGAACACTGAAGCTTTCTTT 11 TRBJ1-1 TRBV20-1 NA NA
CASSLGGGETQYF TGTGCCAGCAGCTTAGGGGGCGGCGAGACCCAGTACTTC 13 TRBJ2-5 TRBV7-3 NA NA
CASSPQGRGYTF TGTGCCAGTAGTCCGCAGGGTAGGGGCTACACCTTC 12 TRBJ1-2 TRBV19 NA NA
CASSSGLAGGQETQYF TGTGCCAGCAGCAGCGGACTAGCGGGTGGTCAGGAGACCCAGTACTTC 16 TRBJ2-5 TRBV5-4 TRBD2 NA
CASSRSPNTEAFF TGTGCCAGCTCACGGAGTCCGAACACTGAAGCTTTCTTT 13 TRBJ1-1 TRBV18 NA NA
CASSESQGKAFF TGTGCCAGCAGTGAAAGTCAGGGTAAAGCTTTCTTT 12 TRBJ1-1 TRBV6-5 NA NA
CASSQVVAGGTDTQYF TGTGCCAGCAGCCAAGTGGTAGCGGGGGGCACAGATACGCAGTATTTT 16 TRBJ2-3 TRBV4-2 TRBD2 NA
CASSIPGQPYNEQFF TGTGCCAGCAGCATTCCGGGACAGCCTTACAATGAGCAGTTCTTC 15 TRBJ2-1 TRBV11-2 TRBD1 NA
CASSLDGTDYGYTF TGTGCCAGCAGCCTGGACGGGACAGACTATGGCTACACCTTC 14 TRBJ1-2 TRBV7-2 TRBD1 NA
CASSLYSVDEQYF TGTGCCAGCAGCTTATACTCGGTCGACGAGCAGTACTTC 13 TRBJ2-7 TRBV7-9 NA NA
CASSLDGSGTDTQYF TGTGCCAGCAGCTTGGACGGGAGTGGCACAGATACGCAGTATTTT 15 TRBJ2-3 TRBV5-5 NA NA
CASSLTSGRFNSYEQYF TGTGCCAGCAGCTTAACTAGCGGGCGCTTTAACTCCTACGAGCAGTACTTC 17 TRBJ2-7 TRBV7-2 TRBD2 NA
CASGLSYEQYF TGTGCCAGCGGACTAAGCTACGAGCAGTACTTC 11 TRBJ2-7 TRBV18 NA NA
CASSKGGQGIQGRLFF TGCGCCAGCAGCAAGGGGGGACAGGGGATCCAAGGACGGCTGTTTTTT 16 TRBJ2-2 TRBV5-1 TRBD1 NA
CASSIQQGVDEQFF TGTGCCAGCAGCATCCAACAGGGGGTCGATGAGCAGTTCTTC 14 TRBJ2-1 TRBV11-3 TRBD1 NA
CASTRREGVSGELFF TGTGCCAGCACCCGCAGGGAAGGGGTTTCCGGGGAGCTGTTTTTT 15 TRBJ2-2 TRBV6-1 NA NA
CSVGSSGGNYEQYF TGCAGCGTTGGCTCTAGCGGGGGTAACTACGAGCAGTACTTC 14 TRBJ2-7 TRBV29-1 TRBD2 NA
CASSIYDEQFF TGTGCCAGTAGTATCTATGATGAGCAGTTCTTC 11 TRBJ2-1 TRBV19 NA NA
CAIRDMVGSPSTDTQYF TGTGCCATCAGAGACATGGTAGGCTCCCCGAGCACAGATACGCAGTATTTT 17 TRBJ2-3 TRBV10-3 NA once
CASSPNPQGGEQYF TGTGCCAGCTCACCCAACCCACAGGGCGGTGAGCAGTACTTC 14 TRBJ2-7 TRBV18 NA once
CSVDGQGRGETQYF TGCAGCGTTGACGGACAGGGTAGGGGGGAGACCCAGTACTTC 14 TRBJ2-5 TRBV29-1 TRBD1 NA
CASSLELTGGLGETQYF TGTGCCAGCAGCTTAGAGCTAACAGGGGGCCTGGGGGAGACCCAGTACTTC 17 TRBJ2-5 TRBV7-9 TRBD1 NA
CASSPSGTGPGGYTF TGTGCCAGCAGTCCTTCGGGGACAGGGCCGGGTGGCTACACCTTC 15 TRBJ1-2 TRBV25-1 TRBD1 NA
CASSLAGWEQYF TGTGCCAGCAGCTTGGCGGGGTGGGAGCAGTACTTC 12 TRBJ2-7 TRBV5-6 NA NA
CASSLEPSGGAFF TGCGCCAGCAGCTTGGAACCTTCAGGGGGAGCTTTCTTT 13 TRBJ1-1 TRBV5-1 TRBD1 NA
CASRPDRVYGYTF TGTGCCAGCCGCCCGGACAGGGTCTATGGCTACACCTTC 13 TRBJ1-2 TRBV11-2 TRBD1 NA